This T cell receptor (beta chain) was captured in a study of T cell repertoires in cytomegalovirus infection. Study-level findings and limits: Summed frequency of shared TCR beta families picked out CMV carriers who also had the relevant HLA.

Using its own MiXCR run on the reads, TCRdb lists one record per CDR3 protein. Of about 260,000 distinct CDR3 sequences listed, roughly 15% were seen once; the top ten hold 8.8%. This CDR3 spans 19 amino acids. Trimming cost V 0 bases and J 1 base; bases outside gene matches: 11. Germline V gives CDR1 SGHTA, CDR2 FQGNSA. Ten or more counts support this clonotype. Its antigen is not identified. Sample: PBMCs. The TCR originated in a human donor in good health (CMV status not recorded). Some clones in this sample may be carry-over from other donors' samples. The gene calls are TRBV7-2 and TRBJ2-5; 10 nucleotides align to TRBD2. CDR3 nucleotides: TGTGCCAGCAGCTTAGCCCCTGCATCTAGCGGGGGAATCCAAGAGACCCAGTACTTC. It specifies CASSLAPASSGGIQETQYF.